This T cell receptor beta chain was found in a study of Tregs in tolerant kidney transplant recipients. In the study overall: Mixed chimerism was transient after nonmyeloablative marrow transplants from related graft donors.

Germline loops: CDR1 SGHTA, CDR2 FQGNSA. CDR3 size: 16 residues. The V and J ends lost 1 base and 0 bases, in that order; junction bases with no gene match: 6. The method was immunoSEQ multiplex PCR; TCRdb's version includes in-frame clones alone and lacks a portion of them. This table has nearly 95,000 clones, 80% to 95% appearing once. The sequencing used CD4+ T cells from blood, collected before the transplant. V usage is TRBV7-2 and J usage is TRBJ2-7; TRBD1 matches at 7 bases. This TCR was sampled from a human donor who received a combined kidney and bone marrow transplant. This CDR3 reads CASSLGGTASSYEQYF. CDR3 DNA: TGTGCCAGCAGCTTAGGGGGGACAGCGAGCTCCTACGAGCAGTACTTC.